The 9 T cell receptor beta chains reported below all come from one sample, sequenced in a study of a mutant IDH1 vaccine in newly diagnosed glioma (dated by TCRdb to the early 2020s). The library was generated by the immunoSEQ multiplex PCR assay. TCRdb re-hosts the immuneACCESS table, in-frame sequences only. Its copies lack some clones; in the studies checked, an unresolved V gene accounts for under half of them, and the cause for the rest is not known. The sample contains tens of thousands of clones, about 81% of them found a single time. 5.2% of the sample comes from the top ten. The time point label, read with the paper, signifies: week 47, end of study. Each vaccine dose, consisting of 300 ug of a 20-mer mutant IDH1 peptide in Montanide, was administered subcutaneously with topical imiquimod. These TCRs' antigens remain unknown. The sequenced sample was PBMCs, obtained from a glioma patient whose treatment included an IDH1 peptide vaccine. The receptor source for this set is a man in his forties or fifties with glioma.

The chain is built from TRBV18 and TRBJ1-5; D is ambiguous. CDR1 and CDR2 from the germline V gene are KGHSH and LQKENI. The CDR3 has 13 residues. Trimming left V 6 bases short and J 4 bases short, with 10 bases between. CDR3 nucleotide sequence: TGTGCCAGCTCCCTCGGGTCAAATCAGCCCCAGCATTTT. Amino acids: CASSLGSNQPQHF.

The chain is built from TRBV7-3 and TRBJ2-2; the D is unclear. This CDR3 contains 16 residues. CDR1 SGHTA and CDR2 FQGTGA come from the germline V gene. Trimming removed 3 bases from V and 6 bases from J, with 17 bases in between. The CDR3 DNA sequence: TGTGCCAGCAGCTTTAGGGCAGCTAAATTGTCCGGGGAGCTGTTTTTT. It codes for CASSFRAAKLSGELFF.

The chain links TRBV11-1 to TRBJ2-2; possibly TRBD2 for D (5 bases). This CDR3 has 13 residues. Trimming removed 6 bases at V and 7 bases at J, with 12 bases between. Germline assignment: CDR1 SGHAT and CDR2 FQDESV (reference sequence). CDR3 nucleotide sequence: TGTGCCAGCAGACTAGACGGCGGCGGGGAGCTGTTTTTT. This encodes CASRLDGGGELFF. The full variable domain, its missing parts supplied by reference TRBV11-1 and TRBJ2-2, is EAEVAQSPRYKITEKSQAVAFWCDPISGHATLYWYRQILGQGPELLVQFQDESVVDDSQLPKDRFSAERLKGVDSTLKIQPAELGDSAMYLCASRLDGGGELFFGEGSRLTVL.

The rearrangement joins TRBV5-6 to TRBJ2-1; TRBD2 is a possible D gene (6 bases). The CDR3 is 18 residues long. The germline V gene has CDR1 SGHDT and CDR2 YYEEEE. V dropped 5 bases and J dropped 0 bases, with 21 bases sitting between them. CDR3 sequence reads: CASSPLGGAPSSYNEQFF. CDR3 DNA sequence: TGTGCCAGCAGTCCGTTGGGCGGGGCCCCTAGCTCCTACAATGAGCAGTTCTTC.

The sample holds one count of this clone. V is TRBV11-3 and J is TRBJ2-1, with D unclear. The V end lost 5 bases, the J end lost 7 bases, and 15 bases lay between the germline ends. CDR1 and CDR2 from the germline V gene are SGHNT and YENEEA. The CDR3 runs 14 residues. DNA of the CDR3: TGTGCCAGCAGCCCCCCCGACGGGCGGAATGAGCAGTTCTTC. This translates into CASSPPDGRNEQFF. Based on the CDR3 plus reference TRBV11-3 and TRBJ2-1, the full variable domain is EAGVVQSPRYKIIEKKQPVAFWCNPISGHNTLYWYLQNLGQGPELLIRYENEEAVDDSQLPKDRFSAERLKGVDSTLKIQPAELGDSAVYLCASSPPDGRNEQFFGPGTRLTVL.

The chain is built from TRBV6-1 and TRBJ1-3; a weak D match, TRBD1 (5 bases). Per the germline V gene, CDR1 is MNHNS and CDR2 is SASEGT. This CDR3 comprises 14 residues. V lost 7 bases, J lost 6 bases, and 16 bases lay in between. CDR3 protein: CASKLDTASNTIYF. In nucleotides, the CDR3 is TGTGCCAGCAAATTGGACACAGCCTCAAACACCATATATTTT.

J is TRBJ1-3 and V is TRBV27; no clear D. V was shortened by 3 bases and J by 2 bases, with 5 bases between the two germline ends. The germline V gene has CDR1 MNHEY and CDR2 SMNVEV (reference sequence). The CDR3 is 13 amino acids. DNA for the CDR3: TGTGCCAGCAGTTTCCAGGCTGGAAACACCATATATTTT. Amino acid sequence: CASSFQAGNTIYF.

J is TRBJ2-5 and V is TRBV5-1, with 9 bases aligning to TRBD1. The CDR3 is made up of 14 amino acids. The V gene end was trimmed by 5 bases and the J gene end by 2 bases; junction bases not matched to a gene: 4. Germline V lookup: CDR1 SGHRS, CDR2 YFSETQ. The CDR3 sequence is CASRVGQGQETQYF. For the CDR3, the DNA is TGCGCCAGCAGGGTGGGACAGGGACAAGAGACCCAGTACTTC.

This clone was found a few times. The chain joins TRBV4-3 to TRBJ2-1; D might be TRBD1 or TRBD2, each matching 5 bases. V was clipped by 3 bases and J by 16 bases, with 16 bases between them. The CDR3 is made up of 12 amino acids. The V gene's germline CDR1 is LGHNA and CDR2 YSLEER. The CDR3 region has the DNA TGCGCCAGCAGCCACCTCCTGGGGGAGCTATTCTTC. Its translation is CASSHLLGELFF.